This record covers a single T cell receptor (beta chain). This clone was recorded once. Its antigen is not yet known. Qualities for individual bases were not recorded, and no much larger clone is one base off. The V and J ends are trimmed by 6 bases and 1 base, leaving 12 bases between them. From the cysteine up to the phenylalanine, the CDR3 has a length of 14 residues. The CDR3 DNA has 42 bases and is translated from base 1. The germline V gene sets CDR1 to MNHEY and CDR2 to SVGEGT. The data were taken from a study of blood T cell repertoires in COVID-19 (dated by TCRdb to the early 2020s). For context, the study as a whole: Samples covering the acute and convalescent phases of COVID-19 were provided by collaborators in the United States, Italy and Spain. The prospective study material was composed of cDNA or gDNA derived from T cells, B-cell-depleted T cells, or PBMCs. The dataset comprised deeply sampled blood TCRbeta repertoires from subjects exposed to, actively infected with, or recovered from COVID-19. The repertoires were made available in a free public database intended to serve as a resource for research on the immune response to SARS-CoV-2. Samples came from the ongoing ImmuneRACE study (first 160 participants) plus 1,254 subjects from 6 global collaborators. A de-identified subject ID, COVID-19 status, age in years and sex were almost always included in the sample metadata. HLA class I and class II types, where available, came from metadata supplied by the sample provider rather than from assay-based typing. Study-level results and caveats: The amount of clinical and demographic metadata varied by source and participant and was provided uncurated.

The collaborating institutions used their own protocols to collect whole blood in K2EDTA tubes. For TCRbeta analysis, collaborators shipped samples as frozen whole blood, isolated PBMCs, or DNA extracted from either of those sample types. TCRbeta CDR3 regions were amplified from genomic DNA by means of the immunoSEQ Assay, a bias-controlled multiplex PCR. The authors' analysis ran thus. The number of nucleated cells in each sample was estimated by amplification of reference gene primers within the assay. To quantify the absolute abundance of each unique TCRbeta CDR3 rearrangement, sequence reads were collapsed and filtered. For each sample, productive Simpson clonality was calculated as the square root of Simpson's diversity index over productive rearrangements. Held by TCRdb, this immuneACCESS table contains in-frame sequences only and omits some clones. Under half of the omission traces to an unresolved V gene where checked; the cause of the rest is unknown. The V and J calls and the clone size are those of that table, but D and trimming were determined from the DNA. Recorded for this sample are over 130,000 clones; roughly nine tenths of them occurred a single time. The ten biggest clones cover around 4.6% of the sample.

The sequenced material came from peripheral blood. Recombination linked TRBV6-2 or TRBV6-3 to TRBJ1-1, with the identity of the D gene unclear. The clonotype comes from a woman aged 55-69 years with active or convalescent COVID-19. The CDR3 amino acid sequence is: CASSPGDRNTEAFF. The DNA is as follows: TGTGCCAGCAGCCCCGGAGATAGGAACACTGAAGCTTTCTTT.